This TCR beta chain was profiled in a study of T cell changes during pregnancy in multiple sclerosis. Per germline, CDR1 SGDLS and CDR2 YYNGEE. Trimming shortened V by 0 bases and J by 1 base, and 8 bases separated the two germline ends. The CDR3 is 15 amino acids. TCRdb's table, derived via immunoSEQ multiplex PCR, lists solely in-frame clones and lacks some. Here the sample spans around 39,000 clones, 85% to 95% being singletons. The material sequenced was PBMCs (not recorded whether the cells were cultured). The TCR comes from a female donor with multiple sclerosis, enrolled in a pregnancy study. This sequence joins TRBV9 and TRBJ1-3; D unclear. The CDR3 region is CASSVGGVSGNTIYF. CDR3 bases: TGTGCCAGCAGCGTAGGTGGGGTGTCTGGAAACACCATATATTTT.